Listed below are T cell receptor beta chains from one sample, sequenced in a study of blood T cell repertoires in COVID-19. Sequenced by immunoSEQ multiplex PCR; TCRdb stores in-frame clones only, minus some. The sample has 310,000 or so clones; roughly nine tenths are singletons. The source material was peripheral blood. The receptors come from a woman aged 30 to 39 with COVID-19, enrolled during active disease. Both conserved end residues are part of each CDR3. A D gene is named only where the DNA matches it firmly. Expanded clones get a size class; other rows say once, few or many, or leave the size out.

D: NA
J: TRBJ2-3
size: once
length: 15
V: TRBV27
DNA: TGTGCCAGCACCACCGGACAGCCAAGCACAGATACGCAGTATTTT
CDR3: CASTTGQPSTDTQYF

D: NA
J: TRBJ1-3
size: NA
length: 14
V: TRBV18
DNA: TGTGCCAGCTCACCACCCTCCGTCGGAAACACCATATATTTT
CDR3: CASSPPSVGNTIYF

D: NA
J: TRBJ1-2
size: NA
length: 15
V: TRBV14
DNA: TGTGCCAGCAGCCCTGGCCAGGGAATTTATTATGGCTACACCTTC
CDR3: CASSPGQGIYYGYTF

D: NA
J: TRBJ1-1
size: NA
length: 12
V: TRBV29-1
DNA: TGCAGCGTTTCAGGGGTGAACACTGAAGCTTTCTTT
CDR3: CSVSGVNTEAFF

D: TRBD1
J: TRBJ1-6
size: NA
length: 15
V: TRBV6-6
DNA: TGTGCCAGCAGTGACAGGGGCCGGTCTAATTCACCCCTCCACTTT
CDR3: CASSDRGRSNSPLHF

D: NA
J: TRBJ2-3
size: once
length: 15
V: TRBV7-9
DNA: TGTGCCAGCAGCTTTGTCCAGGGGTTAGGTGATACGCAGTATTTT
CDR3: CASSFVQGLGDTQYF

D: NA
J: TRBJ1-2
size: NA
length: 15
V: TRBV4-1
DNA: TGCGCCAGCAGCCGAGGTAAAGGGACTTCGGATGGCTACACCTTC
CDR3: CASSRGKGTSDGYTF

D: NA
J: TRBJ1-1
size: once
length: 13
V: TRBV6-4
DNA: TGTGCCAGCAGTGACGCCTTGAGAACTGAAGCTTTCTTT
CDR3: CASSDALRTEAFF

D: TRBD2
J: TRBJ2-7
size: NA
length: 16
V: TRBV7-8
DNA: TGTGCCAGCAGCTCCGGGGGGGCCCAGGGCTCCTACGAGCAGTACTTC
CDR3: CASSSGGAQGSYEQYF

D: NA
J: TRBJ2-5
size: once
length: 15
V: TRBV28
DNA: TGTGCCAGCAGTTTAGTTGGGGCGGGACAAGAGACCCAGTACTTC
CDR3: CASSLVGAGQETQYF

D: TRBD1
J: TRBJ1-2
size: NA
length: 16
V: TRBV3-1/TRBV3-2
DNA: TGTGCCAGCAGCCAAGATTGGACAGGGGATAACTATGGCTACACCTTC
CDR3: CASSQDWTGDNYGYTF

D: TRBD2
J: TRBJ2-7
size: NA
length: 15
V: TRBV7-2
DNA: TGTGCCAGCAGCCCTAGCGGGGATCTATCCTACGAGCAGTACTTC
CDR3: CASSPSGDLSYEQYF

D: TRBD1
J: TRBJ2-5
size: few
length: 13
V: TRBV7-2
DNA: TGTGCCAGCAGCCTAGGACAGGGGGAGACCCAGTACTTC
CDR3: CASSLGQGETQYF

D: TRBD1
J: TRBJ2-7
size: NA
length: 14
V: TRBV6-5
DNA: TGTGCCAGCAGCTATACAGGGGCCGACTACGAGCAGTACTTC
CDR3: CASSYTGADYEQYF

D: TRBD1
J: TRBJ1-1
size: NA
length: 12
V: TRBV29-1
DNA: TGCAGCGTCATTGTACAGGGGGCGGAAGCTTTCTTT
CDR3: CSVIVQGAEAFF

D: TRBD1
J: TRBJ2-5
size: NA
length: 14
V: TRBV6-5
DNA: TGTGCCAGCAGCGCCGGGACAGCTCAAGAGACCCAGTACTTC
CDR3: CASSAGTAQETQYF

D: NA
J: TRBJ1-5
size: NA
length: 15
V: TRBV28
DNA: TGTGCCAGCGAACGGACAGCCGAATTCGTTCAGCCCCAGCATTTT
CDR3: CASERTAEFVQPQHF

D: NA
J: TRBJ2-7
size: NA
length: 10
V: TRBV20-1
DNA: TGCAGTGCTAGAGGTCCAGAGCAGTACTTC
CDR3: CSARGPEQYF

D: NA
J: TRBJ1-6
size: NA
length: 13
V: TRBV9
DNA: TGTGCCAGCCAGGGAGGGGTGGATTCACCCCTCCACTTT
CDR3: CASQGGVDSPLHF

D: NA
J: TRBJ2-5
size: once
length: 12
V: TRBV2
DNA: TGTGCCAGCATGACAGACCAAGAGACCCAGTACTTC
CDR3: CASMTDQETQYF

D: NA
J: TRBJ1-2
size: NA
length: 16
V: TRBV3-1/TRBV3-2
DNA: TGTGCCAGCAGCAGAAGGGTTGGGGCAGCTAACTATGGCTACACCTTC
CDR3: CASSRRVGAANYGYTF

D: NA
J: TRBJ1-1
size: NA
length: 16
V: TRBV28
DNA: TGTGCCAGCAGTTTGTGGCAGGGCGCTATGAACACTGAAGCTTTCTTT
CDR3: CASSLWQGAMNTEAFF

D: NA
J: TRBJ2-7
size: NA
length: 12
V: TRBV2
DNA: TGTGCCGGCACAGGAAGGCCCTACGAGCAGTACTTC
CDR3: CAGTGRPYEQYF

D: NA
J: TRBJ1-1
size: once
length: 13
V: TRBV5-6
DNA: TGTGCCAGCAGGGTCGGGGGGAACACTGAAGCTTTCTTT
CDR3: CASRVGGNTEAFF

D: NA
J: TRBJ2-7
size: NA
length: 14
V: TRBV5-1
DNA: TGCGCCAGCAGCGTTGGACAGGGAGGGATCGTGCAGTACTTC
CDR3: CASSVGQGGIVQYF

D: TRBD1
J: TRBJ2-7
size: NA
length: 14
V: TRBV28
DNA: TGTGCCAGCAGGACGCCGGGACAGGGATACGAGCAGTACTTC
CDR3: CASRTPGQGYEQYF

D: TRBD1
J: TRBJ1-2
size: NA
length: 17
V: TRBV6-1
DNA: TGTGCCAGCAGTGAAGGTCGATGGGACAGGGCCCACTATGGCTACACCTTC
CDR3: CASSEGRWDRAHYGYTF

D: NA
J: TRBJ2-5
size: NA
length: 13
V: TRBV19
DNA: TGTGCCAGTAGTATACAGGGTGGGGAGACCCAGTACTTC
CDR3: CASSIQGGETQYF